These 15 T cell receptor beta chains were all obtained from the same sample, sequenced in a study of cytomegalovirus exposure and HLA in healthy donors. PCR amplification relied on 60 Vbeta primers (plus 13 Jbeta primers). Using immunoSEQ multiplex PCR, the repertoire was profiled, and TCRdb retains in-frame clones only, with some absent. The profile shows more than 150,000 clones, 76% of them singletons. Material for sequencing was PBMCs. These receptors all stem from a young man in good health and CMV-seronegative.

J is TRBJ2-5 and V is TRBV7-2; TRBD1 is a possible D gene (5 bases). The CDR3 runs 15 residues. From germline, CDR1 is SGHTA and CDR2 FQGNSA. V was clipped by 4 bases and J by 2 bases, with 14 bases between them. The chain's CDR3 is CASSSFAPGQETQYF. CDR3 nucleotides: TGTGCCAGCAGCTCCTTCGCTCCAGGGCAAGAGACCCAGTACTTC.

This chain links TRBV7-9 with TRBJ2-7, with a tentative D call TRBD2 (6 bases). In germline, CDR1 is SEHNR, CDR2 FQNEAQ (reference sequence). This CDR3 is 16 amino acids long. Deletions cut 4 bases from V and 0 bases from J, with 16 bases between. The CDR3 DNA reads as TGTGCCAGCAGCTCTCACTACTTACTAGCCTCCTACGAGCAGTACTTC. Protein: CASSSHYLLASYEQYF.

The chain links TRBV9 to TRBJ1-6, with a tentative D call TRBD1 (6 bases). The CDR3 consists of 14 residues. V was clipped by 6 bases and J by 6 bases, with 13 bases between them. CDR1 and CDR2 from the germline V gene are SGDLS and YYNGEE. CDR3 sequence (DNA): TGTGCCAGCACGACAGGTTCGGGTAATTCACCCCTCCACTTT. Residues: CASTTGSGNSPLHF. Based on the CDR3 plus reference TRBV9 and TRBJ1-6, the full variable domain is DSGVTQTPKHLITATGQRVTLRCSPRSGDLSVYWYQQSLDQGLQFLIQYYNGEERAKGNILERFSAQQFPDLHSELNLSSLELGDSALYFCASTTGSGNSPLHFGNGTRLTVT.

V and J are TRBV18 and TRBJ2-3; D remains ambiguous. This CDR3 comprises 14 residues. V was pared by 2 bases and J by 4 bases, with 10 bases between. The V gene's germline CDR1 is KGHSH and CDR2 LQKENI. As DNA, the CDR3 is TGTGCCAGCTCACCAGAGAGTTTAGCAGATACGCAGTATTTT. Translating gives CASSPESLADTQYF.

This clone was seen only a few times. This chain joins TRBV2 and TRBJ2-3; the D is unclear. Germline CDR1 SNHLY, CDR2 FYNNEI. This CDR3 is built from 13 residues. Trimming pared 8 bases from V and 5 bases from J, leaving 14 bases between. Here the CDR3 DNA reads TGTGCCAGCCTGAGGCTTCAGCAAGATACGCAGTATTTT. Translation: CASLRLQQDTQYF.

This chain uses TRBV19 with TRBJ1-3; D perhaps matches TRBD1 (6 bases). The CDR3 is 17 amino acids. V lost 6 bases and J lost 0, with 18 bases in between. From germline, CDR1 is LNHDA and CDR2 SQIVND (reference sequence). The CDR3 region is CASSLGGGLLSGNTIYF. CDR3 coding DNA: TGTGCCAGTAGCCTAGGGGGGGGACTCCTCTCTGGAAACACCATATATTTT.

The V and J genes are TRBV30 and TRBJ2-5, with 15 bases that match TRBD2. V was clipped by 3 bases and J by 5 bases; unmatched bases: 7. CDR1 and CDR2 (germline): GTSNPN, SVGIG (reference sequence). CDR3 size: 16 residues. CDR3 DNA: TGTGCCTGGAGCGCTAGAGGACTAGCGGGAGGGGAGACCCAGTACTTC. This gives the protein CAWSARGLAGGETQYF.

The rearrangement joins TRBV19 to TRBJ2-5; 7 bases map to TRBD1. The CDR3 has 13 residues. Germline V gene sequence: CDR1 LNHDA, CDR2 SQIVND (reference sequence). The J segment lost 9 bases and the V segment lost 6 bases, leaving 10 bases of the junction unmatched. CDR3 nucleotides: TGTGCCAGTAGGTCACAGGGGCCAGGGGCCCAGTACTTC. This gives the protein CASRSQGPGAQYF. The whole variable domain, remainder taken from reference TRBV19 and TRBJ2-5, is DGGITQSPKYLFRKEGQNVTLSCEQNLNHDAMYWYRQDPGQGLRLIYYSQIVNDFQKGDIAEGYSVSREKKESFPLTVTSAQKNPTAFYLCASRSQGPGAQYFGPGTRLLVL.

The chain carries TRBV5-4 and TRBJ1-2; 7 bases are a match to TRBD1. CDR3 length: 14 residues. Per germline, CDR1 SGHNT and CDR2 YYREEE (reference sequence). Unmatched junction bases numbered 5, after V lost 4 bases and J lost 2 bases. The CDR3 region is CASSSQQGNYGYTF. For the CDR3, the DNA is TGTGCCAGCAGCAGCCAACAGGGGAACTATGGCTACACCTTC.

DNA for the CDR3: TGTGCCAGCTCCCCCCTAGCGGAGGGGCCGGGGGAGCAGTTCTTC. Encoded protein: CASSPLAEGPGEQFF. The rearrangement uses TRBV18 and TRBJ2-1, with TRBD2 matching over 7 bases. V shed 6 bases and J 10 bases; nucleotides not matched to a gene: 15. Germline CDR1 KGHSH, CDR2 LQKENI. The CDR3 totals 15 residues. Complete variable domain (other parts from reference TRBV18 and TRBJ2-1): NAGVMQNPRHLVRRRGQEARLRCSPMKGHSHVYWYRQLPEEGLKFMVYLQKENIIDESGMPKERFSAEFPKEGPSILRIQQVVRGDSAAYFCASSPLAEGPGEQFFGPGTRLTVL.

This chain links TRBV2 with TRBJ1-1, with 7 bases aligning to TRBD1. This CDR3 spans 14 amino acids. CDR1 and CDR2 from the germline V gene are SNHLY and FYNNEI. V gave up 5 bases and J gave up 4 bases; unmatched junction bases: 7. The CDR3 sequence is CASSMTGPGTEAFF. The CDR3 DNA sequence: TGTGCCAGCAGTATGACAGGGCCGGGCACTGAAGCTTTCTTT.

The chain employs TRBV10-2 and TRBJ2-1; 10 bases are shared with TRBD2. CDR3 length: 15 amino acids. Looked up from germline, CDR1 is WSHSY and CDR2 is SAAADI. The V and J ends lost 8 bases and 9 bases, in that order; junction bases with no gene match: 13. The CDR3 loop reads CASARLAGRGAEQFF. Written as DNA, the CDR3 is TGCGCCAGCGCCAGACTAGCGGGCCGGGGGGCTGAGCAGTTCTTC.

This chain links TRBV19 with TRBJ2-3, with a possible D match to TRBD2 (5 bases). This CDR3 has 14 amino acids. Germline values: CDR1 LNHDA, CDR2 SQIVND (reference sequence). The ends were cut back, 9 bases at V and 4 bases at J, with 17 bases in the middle. The CDR3: CASHPGFSADTQYF. Here the CDR3 DNA reads TGTGCCAGCCACCCGGGATTTAGTGCAGATACGCAGTATTTT.

The chain uses TRBV6-6 and TRBJ1-2, with D unclear. Germline lookup yields CDR1 MNHNY and CDR2 SVGAGI (reference sequence). The CDR3 has 12 residues. Trimming removed 2 bases from V and 4 bases from J, with 5 bases in between. The CDR3 loop reads CASSYNSYGYTF. DNA of the CDR3: TGTGCCAGCAGTTACAACAGCTATGGCTACACCTTC.

J is TRBJ2-1 and V is TRBV10-2; possibly TRBD2 for D (6 bases). CDR1 and CDR2 from the germline V gene are WSHSY and SAAADI. The CDR3 spans 14 residues. Trimming stripped 6 bases from V and 6 bases from J, with 15 bases between. CDR3 coding DNA: TGCGCCAGCAGGGTGAGCGGGCCCTTCAATGAGCAGTTCTTC. As protein: CASRVSGPFNEQFF.